These 14 T cell receptor beta chains originate from one sample sequenced in a study of glioma-infiltrating T cells. Amplification of TCR alpha and beta CDR3 regions from RNA used iRepertoire nested multiplex PCR. TCRdb re-analysed the multiplex PCR reads in MiXCR, keeping a single row per CDR3 protein. The sample comprises about 380,000 distinct CDR3 sequences, around 45% of which are singletons, and around 12% rests with the top ten. The sample was glioma tissue, nonneoplastic brain tissue, or PBMCs (not recorded which). These receptors were obtained from a human donor with low-grade glioma or glioblastoma, undergoing nonglioma brain surgery, or in good health (not recorded which).

Concerning this clonotype: This may arise from a read error, as a much more abundant clone is one base away. The chain carries TRBV19 and TRBJ1-5, with D maybe TRBD1 (8 bases). The tail of the sequence fits TRBJ2-3 better, so the J call may be wrong. The germline V gene has CDR1 LNHDA and CDR2 SQIVND (reference sequence). The CDR3 covers 16 residues. In nucleotides, the CDR3 is TGTGCCAGTAGTTCACAGGGGGGGGATAGCAATCAGCCCCAGTATTTT. Its translation: CASSSQGGDSNQPQYF.

There are many counts of this clonotype. Written as DNA, the CDR3 is TGTGCCAGCGAATCAGCGATAAACATTCAGTACTTC. Translating gives CASESAINIQYF. This rearrangement joins TRBV6-2 or TRBV6-3 to TRBJ2-4; no definite D call. The CDR3 runs to 12 residues. Per the germline V gene, CDR1 is MNHEY and CDR2 is SVGEGT. Trimming removed 8 bases at V and 6 bases at J, with 11 bases between.

This rearrangement joins TRBV25-1 to TRBJ2-7; TRBD1 agrees at 8 bases. The CDR3 sequence is 14 residues long. Germline CDR1 and CDR2: MGHDK and SYGVNS. J lost 11 bases, V lost 6 bases, and 15 bases had no gene match. The CDR3 protein is CASSQWNRGLEEYF. Written as DNA, the CDR3 is TGTGCCAGCAGCCAATGGAACAGGGGGTTGGAGGAGTACTTC.

The chain uses TRBV7-9 and TRBJ2-3; unclear D gene. Trimming took 1 base from V and 2 from J, leaving 13 bases between them. Germline V gene lookup returns CDR1 SEHNR and CDR2 FQNEAQ (reference sequence). The length of the CDR3 is 16 residues. CDR3: CASSLGVAVSTDTQYF. The CDR3, as DNA: TGTGCCAGCAGCTTAGGGGTTGCGGTATCCACAGATACGCAGTATTTT.

Regarding this clonotype: The junction does not match germline at one end; this may be a read error. The CDR3 region is CASSNVMNTKAFF. CDR3 DNA sequence: TGTGCCAGCAGCAATGTCATGAACACTAAAGCTTTCTTT. The rearrangement links TRBV28 to TRBJ1-1; D uncertain. This CDR3 has 13 residues. Germline CDR1 is MDHEN and CDR2 is SYDVKM.

On this clonotype: Since a much larger clone is just one base distant, this may be a read error. This chain uses TRBV20-1 with TRBJ1-4; D perhaps matches TRBD1 (6 bases). The V and J ends lost 1 base and 4 bases respectively, with 19 bases between them. The CDR3 runs 17 residues. CDR1 is DFQATT and CDR2 is SNEGSKA in the germline V gene (reference sequence). DNA of the CDR3: TGCAGTGCTAGAGTCTTCAACAGGGTACCTGGTAATGAAAAACTGTTTTTT. Translating gives CSARVFNRVPGNEKLFF.

In its sample, this clonotype was seen many times. This rearrangement joins TRBV6-1 to TRBJ2-7, with 10 bases identical to TRBD2. The CDR3 covers 15 residues. The J segment lost 7 bases and the V segment lost 5 bases, leaving 11 bases of the junction unmatched. Germline V gene lookup returns CDR1 MNHNS and CDR2 SASEGT. CDR3 in DNA: TGTGCCAGCAGTTTAGTTCTAGCAGCGGGAGGGGAGCAGTACTTC. This translates into CASSLVLAAGGEQYF.

This chain connects TRBV2 to TRBJ2-1; TRBD2 agrees at 9 bases. Germline trimming cut 4 bases from V and 0 bases from J; bases unmatched to any gene: 4. This CDR3 has 16 amino acids. Germline CDR1 SNHLY, CDR2 FYNNEI. The CDR3 DNA reads as TGTGCCAGCAGTGGGACTAGCGACCCCTCCTACAATGAGCAGTTCTTC. Encoded protein: CASSGTSDPSYNEQFF.

This clonotype was recorded at least ten times. J is TRBJ1-1 and V is TRBV6-2 or TRBV6-3, with D tentatively TRBD1 (5 bases). With 6 bases removed from V and 3 bases from J, the gap between germline ends came to 29 bases. Germline CDR1 and CDR2: MNHEY and SVGEGT. The CDR3 consists of 19 residues. CDR3 sequence: CASSRRKGPFFLRDTEAFF. The CDR3 coding sequence is TGTGCCAGCAGCCGGAGGAAGGGGCCATTCTTCTTACGGGACACTGAAGCTTTCTTT.

The chain is built from TRBV28 and TRBJ2-7, with D tentatively TRBD1 (6 bases). The CDR3 covers 14 residues. Deletions cut 7 bases from V and 0 bases from J, with 13 bases between. The V gene's germline CDR1 is MDHEN and CDR2 SYDVKM. The CDR3 reads CASTGQQTSYEQYF. The DNA for the CDR3 is TGTGCCAGCACGGGACAACAAACCTCCTACGAGCAGTACTTC.

Note on this clonotype: A much larger clonotype is one base distant, so this may be a read error. The chain's CDR3 is CASSLDPGVNTEDFF. CDR3 bases: TGCGCCAGCAGCTTGGACCCGGGGGTGAACACTGAAGATTTCTTT. The chain carries TRBV5-1 and TRBJ1-1, with D possibly TRBD1 on 5 matching bases. The CDR3 covers 15 residues. Germline V CDR1 and CDR2: SGHRS, YFSETQ.

This clonotype was counted at least ten times. The rearrangement joins TRBV15 to TRBJ2-1; 8 bases map to TRBD1. After removal of 4 bases from V and 2 bases from J, the junction contained 10 bases not matched to a gene. This CDR3 is 17 amino acids long. Per germline, CDR1 LNHNV and CDR2 YYDKDF (reference sequence). The CDR3 DNA sequence: TGTGCCACCAGCACTACGGCCGGACAGGGTGCCTACAATGAGCAGTTCTTC. Protein sequence: CATSTTAGQGAYNEQFF. Based on the CDR3 plus reference TRBV15 and TRBJ2-1, the full variable domain is DAMVIQNPRYQVTQFGKPVTLSCSQTLNHNVMYWYQQKSSQAPKLLFHYYDKDFNNEADTPDNFQSRRPNTSFCFLDIRSPGLGDTAMYLCATSTTAGQGAYNEQFFGPGTRLTVL.

This clonotype came up many times. V gene TRBV7-2 combines with J gene TRBJ2-3; D call uncertain. Trimming removed 1 base at V and 4 bases at J, with 6 bases between. Germline V gene sequence: CDR1 SGHTA, CDR2 FQGNSA. This CDR3 region has 13 residues. The CDR3 DNA reads as TGTGCCAGCAGCTTAGAAGTACCAGATACGCAGTATTTT. It specifies CASSLEVPDTQYF.

This clonotype occurred a few times. This chain joins TRBV7-9 and TRBJ1-5; D is unresolved. Looked up from germline, CDR1 is SEHNR and CDR2 is FQNEAQ (reference sequence). V lost 1 base and J 6 bases, leaving 4 bases between the germline ends. The CDR3 covers 12 residues. CDR3 in DNA: TGTGCCAGCAGCTTAGGGGCTCAGCCCCAGCATTTT. It codes for CASSLGAQPQHF.